This T cell receptor (beta chain) comes out of a study of response to subunit inactivated influenza vaccine. The CDR3 is made up of 11 amino acids. Trimming stripped 6 bases from V and 7 bases from J, with 9 bases between. Study-level results: Each seasonal influenza vaccination recruits few new T cells, the authors suggested.

TCRdb passed the RT-PCR reads through MiXCR, listing each CDR3 protein once. The sample shows 650,000 to 800,000 distinct CDR3 sequences, about 15% of them seen only once. Points on this clonotype: Its antigen is as yet unknown.

The receptor's source is a man in his fifties or sixties who received an inactivated influenza vaccine. The chain links TRBV12-3 or TRBV12-4 to TRBJ1-2, with D unresolved. Sequenced material: PBMCs from blood, taken around 15 days before vaccination. CDR3 protein: CASSKSGGYTF. The DNA of the CDR3 is TGTGCCAGCAGCAAAAGTGGTGGCTACACCTTC.